What follows describes a single T cell receptor beta chain. This clone was observed a few times. Its binding antigen is unknown. The input lacks base qualities; no much larger clone sits a single base away. From V the trimming removes 4 bases and from J it removes 6 bases, while the gene matches leave 4 bases of the junction unaccounted for. From a lookup of the germline V gene (reference sequence), CDR1 and CDR2 are SGHNT and YYREEE. Including the terminal cysteine and phenylalanine, the CDR3 comprises 13 residues. Of the read, only the CDR3 DNA is kept; its 39 bases are in frame from base 1. The 80 to 90 tumor samples underwent high-throughput TCR profiling using ImmunoSEQ. Per the authors' processing: Richness (unique productive sequences), clonality, evenness and relatedness were included as repertoire diversity metrics, and similarity between samples was assessed with the Bhattacharyya coefficient. Conclusions stayed consistent in a sensitivity analysis that left out TCRs with fewer than two reads. Drawn from immuneACCESS, this table holds only the in-frame rearrangements with V and J called that TCRdb kept. Clones are partly lost; checked studies trace under half to an unresolved V gene and leave the rest unexplained. V and J calls and clone size are those listed in that table; D and trimming were worked out from the DNA. The sample records around 1,700 clones, approximately 80% of which are singletons. Around 15% of the sample is held by the ten biggest clonotypes.

These data come from a study of high-grade serous ovarian cancer treatment subgroups (dated by TCRdb to the early 2020s). With regard to the full study: On average, sequencing produced around 14,000 reads and around 6,900 unique TCR beta rearrangements for each sample. In total there were under 100 samples, since every patient provided one primary tumor sample and two metastatic tumor samples. Of the approximately 30 patients in the cohort, approximately 10 had no residual disease after primary surgery (R0), approximately 10 were excellent NACT responders, and approximately 10 were poor NACT responders. The study profiled TCR beta repertoires in high-grade serous ovarian cancer patients grouped by complete gross resection or neoadjuvant chemotherapy response under a laparoscopic triage algorithm. General findings and caveats noted by the study authors: TCR clonal relatedness was found to be positively correlated with neoantigen level and, by trend, with copy number variation and mutation load derived from whole-genome sequencing. Because bulk tumor TCR sequencing provided no spatial information, insight into HGSC tumor complexity and diversity was limited. Tumors from the same patient had repertoire similarity ranging from roughly 0.1 to 0.85, while tumors from different patients showed almost no similarity. The TCR repertoire analyses centered on CDR3, leaving CDR1 and CDR2 unanalyzed.

The tumor samples were collected prior to definitive surgery or chemotherapy. The MD Anderson Biospecimen Extraction Resource handled genomic DNA extraction, while the MD Anderson Cancer Genomics Laboratory carried out the TCR sequencing. The source material was tumor tissue. The rearranged chain carries TRBV5-4 and TRBJ1-2, with TRBD1 matching 9 junction bases. The origin of this receptor is a human donor with high-grade serous ovarian cancer. CDR3 loop: CASSHGTGNGYTF. The nucleotides are TGTGCCAGCAGCCACGGGACAGGGAATGGCTACACCTTC.